These 11 T cell receptor beta chains came from one sample sequenced in a study of identical twins. TCRdb re-called the 5' RACE reads with MiXCR, one entry per CDR3 protein. Of fewer than 500,000 distinct CDR3 sequences listed, roughly an eighth are singletons. This sample was also put to use in a study of yellow fever vaccine responses in identical twins.

Sequenced sample: CD4+ T cells sorted from blood. The receptors were gathered from a woman younger than 30 in good health.

This clonotype appeared a few times. V gene TRBV3-1 combines with J gene TRBJ2-7, with 9 bases matching TRBD2. The junction had 11 bases not matched to a gene; V was cut back by 4 bases and J by 4 bases. Germline V lookup: CDR1 LGHDT, CDR2 YNNKEL (reference sequence). The CDR3 spans 16 residues. CDR3 amino acids: CASSREPSGISYEQYF. Written as DNA, the CDR3 is TGTGCCAGCAGCCGGGAGCCTAGCGGGATTTCGTACGAGCAGTACTTC.

The V gene is TRBV2, the J gene TRBJ1-6, with TRBD1 as a possible D gene (5 bases). V shed 7 bases and J shed 7 bases, with 17 bases lying between them. CDR3 size: 15 residues. Germline CDR1 is SNHLY and CDR2 is FYNNEI. The CDR3 nucleotides are TGTGCCAGCAACGAGGGGCTGGCTGGGAATTCACCCCTCCACTTT. Encoded protein: CASNEGLAGNSPLHF.

The chain employs TRBV6-2 or TRBV6-3 and TRBJ1-4; D not certain. CDR1 MNHEY and CDR2 SVGEGT come from the germline V gene. V was clipped by 5 bases and J by 5 bases, with 15 bases between them. The CDR3 sequence is 15 residues long. CDR3 amino acids: CASSPHQNLNEKLFF. CDR3 nucleotides: TGTGCCAGCAGTCCACACCAGAACCTAAATGAAAAACTGTTTTTT.

This rearrangement joins TRBV28 to TRBJ2-7; maybe TRBD2 (7 bases). The germline V gene encodes CDR1 MDHEN and CDR2 SYDVKM. Trimming removed 5 bases at V and 0 bases at J, with 17 bases between. The CDR3 is 16 residues long. This CDR3 is CASSGGLRGGSYEQYF. The CDR3, as DNA: TGTGCCAGCAGTGGGGGTTTAAGGGGGGGCTCCTACGAGCAGTACTTC.

This clonotype was recorded a few times. This sequence joins TRBV29-1 and TRBJ2-3; 8 bases match TRBD2. V lost 4 bases and J lost 2; bases outside the gene matches: 5. Germline V gene sequence: CDR1 SQVTM, CDR2 ANQGSEA. The CDR3 covers 14 residues. The CDR3 sequence: CSVGERGYTDTQYF. The CDR3 region has the DNA TGCAGCGTTGGGGAGCGGGGGTACACAGATACGCAGTATTTT.

J is TRBJ1-5 and V is TRBV15; D not certain. Germline-derived CDR1 and CDR2 are LNHNV and YYDKDF (reference sequence). The CDR3 totals 16 residues. V was clipped by 8 bases and J by 0 bases, with 17 bases between them. The CDR3 protein is CATAGPGLYSNQPQHF. CDR3 sequence (DNA): TGTGCCACCGCGGGCCCGGGCCTGTATAGCAATCAGCCCCAGCATTTT.

This clonotype has a handful of counts. The rearrangement uses TRBV7-9 and TRBJ2-1, with 11 bases matching TRBD2. CDR3 size: 17 residues. Trimming cost V 6 bases and J 0 bases; bases outside gene matches: 7. Germline V lookup: CDR1 SEHNR, CDR2 FQNEAQ (reference sequence). The CDR3 here is CASSQTSGALSYNEQFF. For the CDR3, the DNA is TGTGCCAGCAGTCAGACTAGCGGGGCCCTCTCCTACAATGAGCAGTTCTTC.

The chain carries TRBV9 and TRBJ2-2; no clear D. CDR3 length equals 15 residues. The germline V and J ends were trimmed by 3 bases and 4 bases, with 13 bases remaining between them. Germline loops: CDR1 SGDLS, CDR2 YYNGEE. CDR3 bases: TGTGCCAGCAGCGCCGAGGTCTGGGTCACCGGGGAGCTGTTTTTT. It specifies CASSAEVWVTGELFF.

Only a few counts were recorded for this clonotype. The chain joins TRBV5-1 to TRBJ2-7; TRBD2 matches at 9 bases. V lost 0 bases to trimming and J lost 2 bases; unmatched junction nucleotides: 12. Germline V gives CDR1 SGHRS, CDR2 YFSETQ. The CDR3 consists of 18 residues. The CDR3 DNA reads as TGCGCCAGCAGCTTGGCCTATTCTAGCGGGACGCCGACCTACGAGCAGTACTTC. It codes for CASSLAYSSGTPTYEQYF.

CDR3 amino acids: CASSFGSSGSETQYF. CDR3 coding DNA: TGTGCCAGCAGCTTTGGTAGTAGCGGGAGTGAGACCCAGTACTTC. The chain couples TRBV7-9 to TRBJ2-5, with 9 bases identical to TRBD2. The length of the CDR3 is 15 residues. Germline V gene data show CDR1 as SEHNR and CDR2 as FQNEAQ (reference sequence). After removal of 3 bases from V and 5 bases from J, the junction contained 7 bases not matched to a gene.

This clonotype has just a few counts. The chain combines TRBV6-2 or TRBV6-3 with TRBJ1-1, with D hard to call. Germline values: CDR1 MNHEY, CDR2 SVGEGT. CDR3 length equals 16 residues. V dropped 2 bases and J dropped 3 bases, with 16 bases sitting between them. The CDR3 protein is CASSYPVKGGDTEAFF. DNA for the CDR3: TGTGCCAGCAGTTACCCCGTCAAGGGTGGAGACACTGAAGCTTTCTTT.